Presented here are 18 T cell receptor beta chains from one specimen sequenced in a study of identical twins. TCRdb independently ran MiXCR on the 5' RACE reads; one entry per CDR3 protein. The sample has 350,000 or so distinct CDR3 sequences; approximately 13% are singletons. The same specimen was also included in a second study, on yellow fever vaccine responses in identical twins.

The sample consisted of CD8+ T cells sorted from blood. The receptor set was obtained from a woman aged 18 to 35 in good health.

This clonotype was picked up a small number of times. The chain links TRBV5-6 to TRBJ1-1, with TRBD1 identical over 9 bases. Germline V gene data show CDR1 as SGHDT and CDR2 as YYEEEE. This CDR3 is 15 amino acids long. Trimming took 4 bases from V and 4 from J; bases not matched to a gene: 8. CDR3 region: CASSPQGARGTEAFF. Written as DNA, the CDR3 is TGTGCCAGCAGCCCACAGGGGGCTAGGGGCACTGAAGCTTTCTTT.

This clonotype was counted between two and nine times. The chain uses TRBV3-1 and TRBJ2-2; D remains ambiguous. The V end lost 1 base, the J end lost 5 bases, and 20 bases lay between the germline ends. This CDR3 has 18 residues. Germline V gene data show CDR1 as LGHDT and CDR2 as YNNKEL (reference sequence). DNA for the CDR3: TGTGCCAGCAGCCAAGTGGTAGGCCGAGAGCGCCTTACCGGGGAGCTGTTTTTT. Translated: CASSQVVGRERLTGELFF.

In nucleotides, the CDR3 is TGTGCCAGCACCCTAGGGAATAATGAAAAACTGTTTTTT. Encoded protein: CASTLGNNEKLFF. The V and J genes are TRBV13 and TRBJ1-4, with D unresolved. Between the trimmed V and J ends, which lost 7 bases and 4 bases, there was a span of 10 bases. The CDR3 consists of 13 residues. CDR1 and CDR2 (germline): PRHDT, FYEKMQ (reference sequence).

This clonotype was counted between two and nine times. This chain joins TRBV12-3 or TRBV12-4 and TRBJ2-3, with 13 bases that match TRBD2. With V trimmed by 3 bases and J by 4 bases, 4 bases remained unmatched. The CDR3 extends over 16 amino acids. The CDR3 nucleotides are TGTGCCAGCAGTTTGGGGGGACTAGCGGGATCAGATACGCAGTATTTT. Translated: CASSLGGLAGSDTQYF.

This clonotype was counted only a few times. V gene TRBV12-5 combines with J gene TRBJ2-6, with 9 bases matching TRBD1. From germline, CDR1 is LGHNT and CDR2 FRNRAP. The CDR3 extends over 17 amino acids. Trimming removed 10 bases from V and 2 bases from J; junction bases left unmatched: 12. CDR3 sequence reads: CANRPPGQGTGANVLTF. The DNA of the CDR3 is TGTGCTAACCGTCCACCGGGACAGGGTACTGGGGCCAACGTCCTGACTTTC. The full variable domain, completed using reference TRBV12-5 and TRBJ2-6, is DARVTQTPRHKVTEMGQEVTMRCQPILGHNTVFWYRQTMMQGLELLAYFRNRAPLDDSGMPKDRFSAEMPDATLATLKIQPSEPRDSAVYFCANRPPGQGTGANVLTFGAGSRLTVL.

This chain uses TRBV5-4 with TRBJ2-1, with D perhaps matching TRBD1 or TRBD2 (5 bases each). The CDR3 spans 17 residues. Germline CDR1 reads SGHNT; CDR2 reads YYREEE (reference sequence). The germline V and J ends were trimmed by 2 bases and 4 bases, with 19 bases remaining between them. CDR3 in DNA: TGTGCCAGCAGCTTAGGGCTAGCAAGGGGTCCATACAATGAGCAGTTCTTC. Encoded protein: CASSLGLARGPYNEQFF.

This clonotype was observed a few times. The rearrangement links TRBV5-1 to TRBJ1-2, with D possibly matching TRBD1 (5 bases). Between the trimmed V and J ends, which lost 4 bases and 1 base, there was a span of 14 bases. The germline V gene encodes CDR1 SGHRS and CDR2 YFSETQ. This CDR3 spans 15 amino acids. The CDR3 DNA reads TGCGCCAGCAGCACGGAAGAGGGGCTTAACTATGGCTACACCTTC. It translates to CASSTEEGLNYGYTF.

Only a few counts were recorded for this clonotype. DNA for the CDR3: TGTGCCAGCAGCCCAGGGGGCTTATACCAAGAGACCCAGTACTTC. As protein: CASSPGGLYQETQYF. This chain links TRBV27 with TRBJ2-5; 8 bases match TRBD1. From germline, CDR1 is MNHEY and CDR2 SMNVEV (reference sequence). V was clipped by 6 bases and J by 0 bases; unmatched bases: 6. This CDR3 contains 15 residues.

The chain has TRBV6-5 and TRBJ2-1; TRBD2 matches at 9 bases. Germline V gene sequence: CDR1 MNHEY, CDR2 SVGAGI. The trim removed 2 bases at V and 7 bases at J, leaving 9 bases unmatched. The CDR3 consists of 16 residues. CDR3 in DNA: TGTGCCAGCAGTTACGGGCGGGGGGGCAGTTGGAATGAGCAGTTCTTC. Amino acid sequence: CASSYGRGGSWNEQFF.

This clonotype was counted only a few times. The V and J genes are TRBV12-3 or TRBV12-4 and TRBJ1-1; no clear D gene. CDR3 length: 13 amino acids. V lost 4 bases and J lost 4, with 10 bases in between. This CDR3 reads CASSSSLGTEAFF. The CDR3 nucleotides read TGTGCCAGCAGTTCTTCTCTTGGCACTGAAGCTTTCTTT.

This clonotype was counted between two and nine times. DNA of the CDR3: TGTGCCAGCAGCCCAGGGGAAGCCTATGGCTACACCTTC. Its protein product is CASSPGEAYGYTF. The chain couples TRBV3-1 to TRBJ1-2, with D possibly being TRBD1 (6 bases). V lost 4 bases and J 4 bases, leaving 10 bases between the germline ends. The CDR3 consists of 13 residues. Germline assignment: CDR1 LGHDT and CDR2 YNNKEL (reference sequence).

V usage is TRBV3-1 and J usage is TRBJ1-4, with 7 bases that match TRBD1. V lost 3 bases, J lost 7 bases, and 11 bases stayed unmatched. Germline assignment: CDR1 LGHDT and CDR2 YNNKEL (reference sequence). The CDR3 length is 16 residues. Here the CDR3 reads CASSHDARDRSEKLFF. CDR3 sequence (DNA): TGTGCCAGCAGCCACGATGCTCGGGACAGAAGTGAAAAACTGTTTTTT.

This chain joins TRBV7-2 and TRBJ2-1; no clear D. Germline V gene lookup returns CDR1 SGHTA and CDR2 FQGNSA. V was shortened by 5 bases and J by 8 bases, with 19 bases between the two germline ends. This CDR3 has 15 amino acids. CDR3 sequence: CASSQTLLGLDEQFF. CDR3 nucleotide sequence: TGTGCCAGCAGCCAAACATTATTAGGGCTCGATGAGCAGTTCTTC.

This clonotype was observed a handful of times. V and J are TRBV28 and TRBJ2-1; TRBD1 agrees at 7 bases. Germline assignment: CDR1 MDHEN and CDR2 SYDVKM. V was pared by 4 bases and J by 0 bases, with 9 bases of the junction left unmatched. The CDR3 is 17 amino acids. Written as DNA, the CDR3 is TGTGCCAGCAGTTGGGCCAGACCAGGGGGCTCCTACAATGAGCAGTTCTTC. Translating it yields CASSWARPGGSYNEQFF.

The chain carries TRBV5-1 and TRBJ2-7; D is perhaps TRBD1 (5 bases). CDR3 size: 12 residues. The V end was cut by 5 bases, the J end by 5 bases, with 11 bases between. The germline gives CDR1 SGHRS, CDR2 YFSETQ. The CDR3 protein is CASRSRAHEQYF. CDR3 DNA sequence: TGCGCCAGCAGGAGCAGGGCTCACGAGCAGTACTTC.

This clonotype was seen more than once but under ten times. The genes are TRBV24-1 and TRBJ2-7, with 8 bases aligning to TRBD1. The CDR3 is made up of 15 amino acids. After removal of 2 bases from V and 1 base from J, the junction contained 3 bases not matched to a gene. CDR1 is KGHDR and CDR2 is SFDVKD in the germline V gene. The CDR3 protein is CATSDSHRGSYEQYF. CDR3 DNA: TGTGCCACCAGTGATTCGCACAGGGGGTCCTACGAGCAGTACTTC.

In its sample, this clonotype was seen a few times. The J gene is TRBJ1-2, the V gene TRBV28; unclear D gene. The CDR3 is made up of 12 amino acids. The germline V gene has CDR1 MDHEN and CDR2 SYDVKM. Trimming pared 5 bases from V and 1 base from J, leaving 5 bases between. CDR3 loop: CASSPGNYGYTF. The CDR3 coding sequence is TGTGCCAGCAGTCCCGGTAACTATGGCTACACCTTC.

This clonotype was observed a handful of times. The chain employs TRBV27 and TRBJ2-7; D possibly corresponds to TRBD2 (5 bases). The V gene lost 8 bases and the J gene lost 4 bases, with 15 bases spanning the gap. The germline CDR1 and CDR2 sequences are MNHEY and SMNVEV (reference sequence). This CDR3 region has 13 residues. CDR3 sequence (DNA): TGTGCCAGCGGCGAGGGATCCTTGTACGAGCAGTACTTC. Translated: CASGEGSLYEQYF.